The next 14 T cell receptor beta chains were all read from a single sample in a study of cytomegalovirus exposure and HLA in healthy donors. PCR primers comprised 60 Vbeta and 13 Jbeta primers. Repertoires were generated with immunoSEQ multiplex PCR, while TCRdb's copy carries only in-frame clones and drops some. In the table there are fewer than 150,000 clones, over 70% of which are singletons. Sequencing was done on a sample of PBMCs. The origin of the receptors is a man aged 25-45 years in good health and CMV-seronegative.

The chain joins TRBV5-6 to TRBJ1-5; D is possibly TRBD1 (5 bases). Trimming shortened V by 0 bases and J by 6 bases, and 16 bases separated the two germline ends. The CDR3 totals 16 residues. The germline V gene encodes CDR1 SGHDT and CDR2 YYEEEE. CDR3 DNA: TGTGCCAGCAGCTTGGAAGGGGCCCAGGGAAGTCAGCCCCAGCATTTT. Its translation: CASSLEGAQGSQPQHF.

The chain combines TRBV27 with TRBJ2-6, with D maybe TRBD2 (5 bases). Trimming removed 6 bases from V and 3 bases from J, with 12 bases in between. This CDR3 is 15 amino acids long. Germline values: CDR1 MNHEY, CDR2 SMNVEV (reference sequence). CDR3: CASSPGNYGANVLTF. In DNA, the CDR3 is TGTGCCAGCAGCCCGGGAAATTATGGGGCCAACGTCCTGACTTTC. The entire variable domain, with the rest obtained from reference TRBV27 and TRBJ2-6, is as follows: EAQVTQNPRYLITVTGKKLTVTCSQNMNHEYMSWYRQDPGLGLRQIYYSMNVEVTDKGDVPEGYKVSRKEKRNFPLILESPSPNQTSLYFCASSPGNYGANVLTFGAGSRLTVL.

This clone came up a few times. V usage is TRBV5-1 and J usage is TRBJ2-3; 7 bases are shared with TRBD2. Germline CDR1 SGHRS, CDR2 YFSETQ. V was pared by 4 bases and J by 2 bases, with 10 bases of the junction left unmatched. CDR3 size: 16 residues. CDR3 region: CASSPGRSGNTDTQYF. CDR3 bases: TGCGCCAGCAGCCCCGGTCGGAGCGGGAACACAGATACGCAGTATTTT.

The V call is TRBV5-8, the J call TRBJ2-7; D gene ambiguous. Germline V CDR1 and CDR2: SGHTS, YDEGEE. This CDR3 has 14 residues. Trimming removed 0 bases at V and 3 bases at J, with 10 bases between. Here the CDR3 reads CASSLEARNYEQYF. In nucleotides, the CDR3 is TGTGCCAGCAGCTTGGAGGCCAGGAACTACGAGCAGTACTTC. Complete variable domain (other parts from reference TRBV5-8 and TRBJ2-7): EAGVTQSPTHLIKTRGQQATLRCSPISGHTSVYWYQQALGLGLQFLLWYDEGEERNRGNFPPRFSGRQFPNYSSELNVNALELEDSALYLCASSLEARNYEQYFGPGTRLTVT.

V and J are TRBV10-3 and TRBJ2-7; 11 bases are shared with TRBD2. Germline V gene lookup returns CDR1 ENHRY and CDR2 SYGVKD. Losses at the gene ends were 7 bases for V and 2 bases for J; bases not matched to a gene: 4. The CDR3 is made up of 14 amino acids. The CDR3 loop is CAIKTSGTPYEQYF. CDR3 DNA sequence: TGTGCCATCAAGACTAGCGGGACCCCCTACGAGCAGTACTTC.

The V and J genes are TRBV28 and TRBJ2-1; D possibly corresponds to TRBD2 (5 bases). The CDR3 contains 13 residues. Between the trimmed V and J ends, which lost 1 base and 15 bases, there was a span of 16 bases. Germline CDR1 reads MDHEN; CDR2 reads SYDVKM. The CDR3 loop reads CASSLFGEVGRFF. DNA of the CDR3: TGTGCCAGCAGTTTATTCGGGGAAGTGGGTAGGTTCTTC.

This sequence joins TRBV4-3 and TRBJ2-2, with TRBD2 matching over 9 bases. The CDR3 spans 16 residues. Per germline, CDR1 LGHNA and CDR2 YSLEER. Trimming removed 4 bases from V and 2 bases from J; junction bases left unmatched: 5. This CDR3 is CASSPLAGPNTGELFF. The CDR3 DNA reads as TGCGCCAGCAGCCCGCTAGCGGGACCCAACACCGGGGAGCTGTTTTTT.

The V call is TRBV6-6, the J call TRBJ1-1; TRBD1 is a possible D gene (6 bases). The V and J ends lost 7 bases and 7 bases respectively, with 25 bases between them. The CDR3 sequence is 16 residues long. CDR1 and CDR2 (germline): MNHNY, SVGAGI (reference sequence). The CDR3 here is CASIITVGRGTVEAFF. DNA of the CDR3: TGTGCCAGCATTATTACAGTGGGCAGGGGAACGGTTGAAGCTTTCTTT.

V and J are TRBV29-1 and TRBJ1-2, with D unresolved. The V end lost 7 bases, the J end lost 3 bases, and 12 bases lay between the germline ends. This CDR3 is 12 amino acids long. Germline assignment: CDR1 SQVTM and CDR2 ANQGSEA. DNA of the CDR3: TGCAGCGCACACGACATCGACTATGGCTACACCTTC. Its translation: CSAHDIDYGYTF.

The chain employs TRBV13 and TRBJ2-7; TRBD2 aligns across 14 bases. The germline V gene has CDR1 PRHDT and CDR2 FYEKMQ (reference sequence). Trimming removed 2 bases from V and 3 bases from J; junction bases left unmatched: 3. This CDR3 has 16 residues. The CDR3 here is CASSLLGLAGDYEQYF. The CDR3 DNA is TGTGCCAGCAGCTTATTGGGACTAGCGGGAGACTACGAGCAGTACTTC.

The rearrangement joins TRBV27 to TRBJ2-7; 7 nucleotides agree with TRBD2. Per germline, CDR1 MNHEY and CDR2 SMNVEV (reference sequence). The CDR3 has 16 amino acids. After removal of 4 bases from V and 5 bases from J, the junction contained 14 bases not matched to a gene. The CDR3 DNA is TGTGCCAGCAGTTCCGCCCCTAGCGGACCCCCTAACGAGCAGTACTTC. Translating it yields CASSSAPSGPPNEQYF.

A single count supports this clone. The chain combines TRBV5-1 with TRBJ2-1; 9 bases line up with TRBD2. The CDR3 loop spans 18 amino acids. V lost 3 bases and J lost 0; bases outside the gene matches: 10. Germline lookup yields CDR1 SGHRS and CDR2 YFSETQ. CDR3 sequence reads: CASSSAKNSGSSYNEQFF. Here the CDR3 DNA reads TGCGCCAGCAGCTCGGCCAAGAATAGCGGGAGCTCCTACAATGAGCAGTTCTTC. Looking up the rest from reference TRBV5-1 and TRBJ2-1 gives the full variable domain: KAGVTQTPRYLIKTRGQQVTLSCSPISGHRSVSWYQQTPGQGLQFLFEYFSETQRNKGNFPGRFSGRQFSNSRSEMNVSTLELGDSALYLCASSSAKNSGSSYNEQFFGPGTRLTVL.

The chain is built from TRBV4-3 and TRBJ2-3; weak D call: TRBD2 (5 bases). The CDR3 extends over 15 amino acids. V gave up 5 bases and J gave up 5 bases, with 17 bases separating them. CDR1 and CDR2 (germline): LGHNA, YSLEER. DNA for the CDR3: TGCGCCAGCAGCTCCCGGGGAAATACTAAAGATACGCAGTATTTT. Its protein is CASSSRGNTKDTQYF.

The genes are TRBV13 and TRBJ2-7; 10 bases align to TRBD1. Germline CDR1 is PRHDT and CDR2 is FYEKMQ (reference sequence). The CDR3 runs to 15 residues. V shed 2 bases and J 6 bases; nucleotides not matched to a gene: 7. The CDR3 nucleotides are TGTGCCAGCAGCTTATCTGGACAGGGGGGAGGCGAGCAGTACTTC. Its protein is CASSLSGQGGGEQYF.